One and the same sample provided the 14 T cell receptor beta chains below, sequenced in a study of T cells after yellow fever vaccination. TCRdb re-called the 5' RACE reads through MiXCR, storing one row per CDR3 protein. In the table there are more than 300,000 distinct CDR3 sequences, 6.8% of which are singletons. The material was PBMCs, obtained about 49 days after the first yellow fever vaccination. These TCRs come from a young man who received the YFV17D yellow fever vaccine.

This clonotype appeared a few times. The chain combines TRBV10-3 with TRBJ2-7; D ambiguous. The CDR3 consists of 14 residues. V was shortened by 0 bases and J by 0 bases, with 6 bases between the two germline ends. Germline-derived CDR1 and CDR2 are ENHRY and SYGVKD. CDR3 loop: CAISESPSSYEQYF. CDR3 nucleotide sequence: TGTGCCATCAGTGAGTCGCCAAGCTCCTACGAGCAGTACTTC.

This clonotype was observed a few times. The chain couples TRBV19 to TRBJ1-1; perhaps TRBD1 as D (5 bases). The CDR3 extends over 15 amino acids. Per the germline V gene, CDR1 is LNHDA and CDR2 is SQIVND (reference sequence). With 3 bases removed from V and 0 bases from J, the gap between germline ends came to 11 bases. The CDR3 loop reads CASSILGTMNTEAFF. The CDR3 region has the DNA TGTGCCAGTAGTATCCTGGGGACTATGAACACTGAAGCTTTCTTT.

CDR3: CASSLAGQGANTGELFF. The CDR3 nucleotides read TGTGCCAGCAGCTTAGCGGGACAGGGCGCGAACACCGGGGAGCTGTTTTTT. The chain employs TRBV7-2 and TRBJ2-2, with TRBD1 matching over 9 bases. The CDR3 loop spans 17 amino acids. Trimming cost V 0 bases and J 0 bases; bases outside gene matches: 2. From germline, CDR1 is SGHTA and CDR2 FQGNSA.

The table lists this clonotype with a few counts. DNA of the CDR3: TGTGCCAGCAGCCAAGCCGGGGGGGGCGGCCATTCACCCCTCCACTTT. It codes for CASSQAGGGGHSPLHF. The chain has TRBV3-1 and TRBJ1-6, with D possibly matching TRBD1 (6 bases). The ends were cut back, 1 base at V and 8 bases at J, with 15 bases in the middle. Germline CDR1 reads LGHDT; CDR2 reads YNNKEL (reference sequence). The CDR3 consists of 16 residues.

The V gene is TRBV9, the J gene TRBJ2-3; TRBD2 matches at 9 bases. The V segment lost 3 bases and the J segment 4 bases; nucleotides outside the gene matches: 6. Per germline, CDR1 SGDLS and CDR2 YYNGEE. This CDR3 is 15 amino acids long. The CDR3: CASSGMRGGPDTQYF. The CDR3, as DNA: TGTGCCAGCAGCGGCATGCGGGGGGGCCCAGATACGCAGTATTTT.

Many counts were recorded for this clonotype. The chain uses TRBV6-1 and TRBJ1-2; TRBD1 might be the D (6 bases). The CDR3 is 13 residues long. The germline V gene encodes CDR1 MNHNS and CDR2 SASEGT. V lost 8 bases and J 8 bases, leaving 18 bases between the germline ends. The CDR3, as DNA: TGTGCCAGCCAAAGGGACATCCAGGCGGGCTACACCTTC. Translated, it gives CASQRDIQAGYTF.

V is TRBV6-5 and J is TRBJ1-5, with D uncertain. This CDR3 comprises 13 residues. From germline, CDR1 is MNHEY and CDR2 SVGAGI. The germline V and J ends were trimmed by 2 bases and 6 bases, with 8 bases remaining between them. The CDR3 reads CASSYLVGQPQHF. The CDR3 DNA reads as TGTGCCAGCAGTTACCTCGTTGGTCAGCCCCAGCATTTT.

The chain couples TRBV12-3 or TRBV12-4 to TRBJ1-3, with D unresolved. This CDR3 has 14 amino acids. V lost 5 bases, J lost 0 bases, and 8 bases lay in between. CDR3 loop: CASSKQSSGNTIYF. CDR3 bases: TGTGCCAGCAGTAAACAGAGCTCTGGAAACACCATATATTTT.

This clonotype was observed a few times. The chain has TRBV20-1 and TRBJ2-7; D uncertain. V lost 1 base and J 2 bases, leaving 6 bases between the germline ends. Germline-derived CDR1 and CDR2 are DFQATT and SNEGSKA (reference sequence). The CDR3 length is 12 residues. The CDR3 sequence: CSARARTYEQYF. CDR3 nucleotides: TGCAGTGCTAGAGCACGGACCTACGAGCAGTACTTC.

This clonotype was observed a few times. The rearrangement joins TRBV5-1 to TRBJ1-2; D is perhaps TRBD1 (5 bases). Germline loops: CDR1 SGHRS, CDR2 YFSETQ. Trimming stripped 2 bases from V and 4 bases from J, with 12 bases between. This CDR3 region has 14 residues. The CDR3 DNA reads TGCGCCAGCAGCTTTCGCCAGGGCAGCTATGGCTACACCTTC. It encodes CASSFRQGSYGYTF. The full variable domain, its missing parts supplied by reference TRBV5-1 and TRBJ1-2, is KAGVTQTPRYLIKTRGQQVTLSCSPISGHRSVSWYQQTPGQGLQFLFEYFSETQRNKGNFPGRFSGRQFSNSRSEMNVSTLELGDSALYLCASSFRQGSYGYTFGSGTRLTVV.

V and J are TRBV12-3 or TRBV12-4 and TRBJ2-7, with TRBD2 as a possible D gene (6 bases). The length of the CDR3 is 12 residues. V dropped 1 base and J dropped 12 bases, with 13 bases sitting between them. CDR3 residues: CASSLEEGRPYV. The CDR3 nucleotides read TGTGCCAGCAGTTTAGAGGAAGGGAGGCCGTACGTC.

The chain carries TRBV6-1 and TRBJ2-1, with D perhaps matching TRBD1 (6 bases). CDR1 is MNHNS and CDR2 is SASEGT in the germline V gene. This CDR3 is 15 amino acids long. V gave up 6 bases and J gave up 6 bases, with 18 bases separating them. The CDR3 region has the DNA TGTGCCAGCAGACTAGGGCAAGGACAGTTCAATGAGCAGTTCTTC. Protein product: CASRLGQGQFNEQFF.

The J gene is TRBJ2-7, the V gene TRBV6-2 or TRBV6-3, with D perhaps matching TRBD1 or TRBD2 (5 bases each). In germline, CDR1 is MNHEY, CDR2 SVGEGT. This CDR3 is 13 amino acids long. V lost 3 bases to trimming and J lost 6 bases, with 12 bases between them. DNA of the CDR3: TGTGCCAGCAGTTATGGGGACCCGGGCGAGCAGTACTTC. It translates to CASSYGDPGEQYF.

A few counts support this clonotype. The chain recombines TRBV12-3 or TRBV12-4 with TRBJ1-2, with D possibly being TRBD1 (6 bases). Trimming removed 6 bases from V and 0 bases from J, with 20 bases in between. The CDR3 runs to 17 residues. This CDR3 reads CASRLLGGGGPNYGYTF. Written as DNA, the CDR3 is TGTGCCAGCAGACTCCTCGGGGGAGGGGGTCCTAACTATGGCTACACCTTC.